A selection of T cell receptor beta chains follows, all from one sample in a study of TIL therapy for anti-PD-1-resistant metastatic lung cancer. TCRdb's table, derived via immunoSEQ multiplex PCR, lists solely in-frame clones and lacks some. The table shows 25,000 to 30,000 clones, with roughly 69% occurring only once. The sequencing here drew on tumor tissue, taken at baseline. Receptors were obtained from a woman between 30 and 80 years old with non-small cell lung cancer. CDR3s include the opening cysteine and the closing phenylalanine or tryptophan. Fields, in order: V gene, D gene, J gene, clone size, CDR3 protein, CDR3 DNA. The D gene is left open where the match is weak. Expanded clones are given a class, and other clones once, few, many or no size at all.

TRBV9,.,TRBJ2-7,.,CASSVGGEQGYEQYF,TGTGCCAGCAGCGTGGGGGGCGAGCAGGGCTACGAGCAGTACTTC
TRBV21-1,.,TRBJ2-2,few,CASSSPGGSGSSVSAGELFF,TGTGCCAGCAGCAGCCCGGGGGGCAGTGGTTCTTCCGTTTCTGCTGGGGAGCTGTTTTTT
TRBV11-2,TRBD2,TRBJ2-5,.,CASSLGLAGGETQYF,TGTGCCAGCAGCTTAGGACTAGCGGGAGGAGAGACCCAGTACTTC
TRBV6-5,.,TRBJ1-5,.,CASSWIGQISPPQHF,TGTGCCAGCAGTTGGATCGGACAAATTTCACCGCCTCAGCATTTT
TRBV6-5,.,TRBJ1-2,.,CASSPTGPNDYGYTF,TGTGCCAGCAGCCCTACCGGACCGAACGACTATGGCTACACCTTC
TRBV5-4,TRBD2,TRBJ2-1,.,CASSLVAGLYNEQFF,TGTGCCAGCAGCTTGGTAGCGGGGCTTTACAATGAGCAGTTCTTC
TRBV19,.,TRBJ1-1,.,CASTMGGTEAFF,TGTGCCAGTACAATGGGGGGTACTGAAGCTTTCTTT
TRBV13,.,TRBJ2-1,.,CASSLGSSAPYPASYNEQFF,TGTGCCAGCAGCTTAGGCTCATCAGCTCCTTACCCGGCCTCCTACAATGAGCAGTTCTTC
TRBV7-2,TRBD2,TRBJ2-3,.,CASSLSLPTSGSATDTQYF,TGTGCCAGCAGCCTCAGCCTCCCGACTAGCGGGAGTGCCACAGATACGCAGTATTTT
TRBV6-1,.,TRBJ1-1,.,CASRSPDVVEAFF,TGTGCCAGCAGATCCCCGGACGTAGTTGAAGCTTTCTTT
TRBV7-2,.,TRBJ2-7,.,CASSLGVVNDEQYF,TGTGCCAGCAGCCTGGGGGTAGTAAATGACGAGCAGTACTTC
TRBV29-1,.,TRBJ1-1,.,CSARWAGANTEAFF,TGCAGCGCGAGGTGGGCAGGAGCGAACACTGAAGCTTTCTTT
TRBV6-1,.,TRBJ1-2,.,CASRSRRRDFYGYTF,TGTGCCAGCAGGAGCCGCCGGCGAGACTTCTATGGCTACACCTTC
TRBV5-1,TRBD1,TRBJ1-2,.,CASSLGDRAYGYTF,TGCGCCAGCAGCTTGGGGGACAGGGCTTATGGCTACACCTTC
TRBV30,.,TRBJ2-1,.,CAWTLGSRHNEQFF,TGTGCCTGGACCCTAGGATCTAGGCACAATGAGCAGTTCTTC
TRBV6-1,.,TRBJ2-4,.,CASSEARSVIAKNIQYF,TGTGCCAGCAGTGAAGCGCGGTCTGTTATAGCCAAAAACATTCAGTACTTC
TRBV7-9,.,TRBJ2-5,.,CASSLDRSGETQYF,TGTGCCAGCAGCTTAGACCGGTCGGGAGAGACCCAGTACTTC
TRBV10-1,.,TRBJ1-1,few,CASSGVGMNTEAFF,TGCGCCAGCAGTGGTGTGGGGATGAACACTGAAGCTTTCTTT
TRBV9,.,TRBJ1-2,.,CASSGRGYTF,TGTGCCAGCAGCGGGAGGGGCTACACCTTC
TRBV6-6,TRBD1,TRBJ1-2,.,CASGTGGAHGYTF,TGTGCCAGCGGGACAGGGGGCGCACATGGCTACACCTTC
TRBV11-3,TRBD1,TRBJ2-1,.,CASSLAGTGNNEQFF,TGTGCCAGCAGCTTAGCCGGGACAGGGAACAATGAGCAGTTCTTC
TRBV6-5,.,TRBJ1-2,.,CASSIPGSYGYTF,TGTGCCAGCAGTATCCCAGGGAGCTATGGCTACACCTTC
TRBV2,TRBD1,TRBJ1-5,.,CASNNRDRGARPQHF,TGTGCCAGCAATAACCGGGACAGGGGTGCCAGGCCCCAGCATTTT
TRBV4-1,TRBD2,TRBJ2-7,.,CASSQTSGSSYEQYF,TGCGCCAGCAGCCAAACTAGCGGGAGCTCCTACGAGCAGTACTTC
TRBV4-2,TRBD1,TRBJ1-4,.,CASSQDTGADLQKLFF,TGTGCCAGCAGCCAAGATACAGGGGCGGACTTACAAAAACTGTTTTTT
TRBV5-1,.,TRBJ1-1,.,CASSPGTEKNTEAFF,TGCGCCAGCAGCCCAGGGACGGAGAAGAACACTGAAGCTTTCTTT
TRBV5-1,TRBD2,TRBJ2-7,few,CASSLALAGEHEQYF,TGCGCCAGCAGCCTCGCCCTAGCGGGAGAACACGAGCAGTACTTC
TRBV11-2,.,TRBJ1-1,few,CASSPGGTEAFF,TGTGCCAGCAGCCCGGGTGGGACTGAAGCTTTCTTT
TRBV19,.,TRBJ1-1,.,CASTTGNRNTEAFF,TGTGCCAGTACCACAGGTAACAGGAACACTGAAGCTTTCTTT
TRBV10-1,TRBD2,TRBJ2-3,.,CASRPEAREGSDTQYF,TGCGCCAGCAGGCCCGAAGCGCGGGAGGGGTCCGATACGCAGTATTTT
TRBV7-9,.,TRBJ1-4,.,CASSLGTAIPKLFF,TGTGCCAGCAGCTTAGGGACAGCCATTCCTAAACTGTTTTTT
TRBV5-1,TRBD2,TRBJ2-1,.,CASSSRTSGNFYNEQFF,TGCGCCAGCAGCTCTCGGACTAGCGGTAATTTCTACAATGAGCAGTTCTTC
TRBV2,TRBD1,TRBJ1-4,few,CARRQGESEKLFF,TGTGCCAGAAGACAGGGCGAGAGTGAAAAACTGTTTTTT
TRBV29-1,.,TRBJ2-1,.,CSVEQGYNEQFF,TGCAGCGTTGAACAGGGGTACAATGAGCAGTTCTTC
TRBV4-1,.,TRBJ2-2,.,CASSQESARAGTGELFF,TGCGCCAGCAGCCAAGAGTCGGCCAGGGCGGGCACCGGGGAGCTGTTTTTT
TRBV15,.,TRBJ1-5,few,CATGLGHNQPQHF,TGTGCCACAGGACTGGGGCACAATCAGCCCCAGCATTTT
TRBV19,TRBD1,TRBJ2-5,few,CASSMGRGLSETQYF,TGTGCCAGTAGTATGGGCAGGGGGCTTAGTGAGACCCAGTACTTC
TRBV30,.,TRBJ2-2,.,CAWSGGSRSTGELFF,TGTGCCTGGAGTGGAGGATCGAGGAGCACCGGGGAGCTGTTTTTT
TRBV30,.,TRBJ2-5,.,CAWSLVRGIETQYF,TGTGCCTGGAGTCTTGTACGAGGAATAGAGACCCAGTACTTC
TRBV20-1,TRBD2,TRBJ2-1,few,CTGLADNEQFF,TGCACGGGACTAGCGGACAATGAGCAGTTCTTC
TRBV6-6,TRBD2,TRBJ2-7,medium-sized,CASTGLAGDEQYF,TGTGCCAGCACAGGACTAGCGGGAGACGAGCAGTACTTC
TRBV30,.,TRBJ1-2,.,CAWSPLDRELYGYTF,TGTGCCTGGAGTCCTTTGGACAGAGAGCTCTATGGCTACACCTTC
TRBV6-1,TRBD2,TRBJ2-3,.,CASSDTSGTDTQYF,TGTGCCAGCAGTGATACTAGCGGCACAGATACGCAGTATTTT
TRBV5-8,.,TRBJ2-5,.,CASSLGWGGGQRKETQYF,TGTGCCAGCAGCTTGGGGTGGGGAGGAGGCCAAAGAAAAGAGACCCAGTACTTC
TRBV29-1,.,TRBJ2-7,.,CSVGGGTTYEQYF,TGCAGCGTTGGTGGGGGTACTACCTACGAGCAGTACTTC
TRBV2,TRBD1,TRBJ1-3,medium-sized,CASSLRHGTGTGNTIYF,TGTGCCAGCAGTTTACGACACGGGACAGGGACTGGAAACACCATATATTTT
TRBV11-2,.,TRBJ1-1,.,CASSLDGRGNTEAFF,TGTGCCAGCAGCTTAGACGGCAGGGGGAACACTGAAGCTTTCTTT
TRBV6-6,.,TRBJ2-2,.,CASSKGHVTGELFF,TGTGCCAGCTCGAAGGGGCATGTCACCGGGGAGCTGTTTTTT
TRBV5-6,TRBD2,TRBJ2-1,.,CASSNWGLAGEQFF,TGTGCCAGCAGCAACTGGGGACTAGCTGGGGAGCAGTTCTTC
TRBV9,.,TRBJ2-2,.,CASSSIGGLDGELFF,TGTGCCAGCAGTTCCATAGGTGGGCTCGACGGGGAGCTGTTTTTT
TRBV4-1,.,TRBJ2-1,few,CASSQELTSYNEQFF,TGCGCCAGCAGCCAAGAGCTCACCTCCTACAATGAGCAGTTCTTC
TRBV7-9,TRBD2,TRBJ2-1,.,CASSSGLAGGYNEQFF,TGTGCCAGCAGCTCGGGACTAGCGGGGGGCTACAATGAGCAGTTCTTC
TRBV5-1,TRBD1,TRBJ2-3,.,CASSLNGGQGNTDTQYF,TGCGCCAGCAGCTTAAATGGGGGACAGGGGAACACAGATACGCAGTATTTT
TRBV7-2,.,TRBJ1-3,.,CASSEQGGNTIYF,TGTGCCAGCAGCGAACAGGGTGGAAACACCATATATTTT